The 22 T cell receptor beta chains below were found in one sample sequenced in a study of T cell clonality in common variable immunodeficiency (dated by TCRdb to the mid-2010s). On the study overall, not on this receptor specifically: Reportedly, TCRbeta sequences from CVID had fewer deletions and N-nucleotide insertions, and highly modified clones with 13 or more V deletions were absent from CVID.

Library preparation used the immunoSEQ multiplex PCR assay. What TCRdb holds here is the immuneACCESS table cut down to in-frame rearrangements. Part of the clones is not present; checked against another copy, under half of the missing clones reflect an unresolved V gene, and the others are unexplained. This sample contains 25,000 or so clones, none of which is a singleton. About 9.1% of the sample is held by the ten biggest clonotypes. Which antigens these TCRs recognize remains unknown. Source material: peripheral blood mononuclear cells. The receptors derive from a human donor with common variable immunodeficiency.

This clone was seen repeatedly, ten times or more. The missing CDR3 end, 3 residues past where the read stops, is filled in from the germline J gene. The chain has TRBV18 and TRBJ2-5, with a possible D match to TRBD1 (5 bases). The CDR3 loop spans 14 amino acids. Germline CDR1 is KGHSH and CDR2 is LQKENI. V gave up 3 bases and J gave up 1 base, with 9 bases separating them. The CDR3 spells CASSPNQGQETQYF. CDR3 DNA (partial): TGTGCCAGCTCACCCAATCAGGGCCAAGAGACC.

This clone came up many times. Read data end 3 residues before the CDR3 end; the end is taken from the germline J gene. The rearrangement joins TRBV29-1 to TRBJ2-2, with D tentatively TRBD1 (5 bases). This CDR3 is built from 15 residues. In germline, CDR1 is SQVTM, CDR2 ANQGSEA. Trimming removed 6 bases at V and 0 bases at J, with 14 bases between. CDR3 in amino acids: CSVSTGASNTGELFF. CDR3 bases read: TGCAGCGTGTCTACAGGTGCCTCGAACACCGGGGAG.

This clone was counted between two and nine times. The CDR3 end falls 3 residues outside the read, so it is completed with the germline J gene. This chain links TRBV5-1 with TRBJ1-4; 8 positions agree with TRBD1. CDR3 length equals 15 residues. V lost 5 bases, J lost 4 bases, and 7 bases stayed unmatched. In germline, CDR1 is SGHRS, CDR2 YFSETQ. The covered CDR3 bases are TGCGCCAGCAGTCCTACAGGGGGAGTTAATGAAAAA. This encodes CASSPTGGVNEK. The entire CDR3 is CASSPTGGVNEKLFF.

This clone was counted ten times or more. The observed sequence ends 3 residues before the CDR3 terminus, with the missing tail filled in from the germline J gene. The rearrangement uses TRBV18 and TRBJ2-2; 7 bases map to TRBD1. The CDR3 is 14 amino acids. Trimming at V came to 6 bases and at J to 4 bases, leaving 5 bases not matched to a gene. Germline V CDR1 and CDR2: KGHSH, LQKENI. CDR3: CASSRQGGTGELFF. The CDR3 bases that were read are TGTGCCAGCTCGCGACAGGGCGGCACCGGGGAG.

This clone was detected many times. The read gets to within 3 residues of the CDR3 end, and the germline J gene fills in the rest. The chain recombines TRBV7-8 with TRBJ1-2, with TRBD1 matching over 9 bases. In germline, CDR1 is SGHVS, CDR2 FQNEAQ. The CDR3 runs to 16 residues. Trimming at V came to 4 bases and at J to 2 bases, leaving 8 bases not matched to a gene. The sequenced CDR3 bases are TGTGCCAGCAGCTCGGGGAGGGACAGGGCGAACTATGGC. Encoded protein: CASSSGRDRANYG. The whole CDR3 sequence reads CASSSGRDRANYGYTF.

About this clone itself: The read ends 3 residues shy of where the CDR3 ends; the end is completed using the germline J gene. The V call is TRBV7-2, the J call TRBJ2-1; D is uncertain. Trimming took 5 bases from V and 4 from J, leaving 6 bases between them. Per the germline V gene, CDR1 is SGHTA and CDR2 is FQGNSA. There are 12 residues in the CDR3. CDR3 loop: CASSPTYNEQFF. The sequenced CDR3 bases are TGTGCCAGCAGCCCCACTTACAATGAG.

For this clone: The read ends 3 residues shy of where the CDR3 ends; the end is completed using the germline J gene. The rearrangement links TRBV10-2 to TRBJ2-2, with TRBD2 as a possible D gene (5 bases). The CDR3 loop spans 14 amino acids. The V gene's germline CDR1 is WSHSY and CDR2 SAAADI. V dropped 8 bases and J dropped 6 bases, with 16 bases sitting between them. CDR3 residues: CASLVPGGSGELFF. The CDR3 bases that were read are TGCGCCAGCCTGGTCCCAGGAGGTTCCGGGGAG.

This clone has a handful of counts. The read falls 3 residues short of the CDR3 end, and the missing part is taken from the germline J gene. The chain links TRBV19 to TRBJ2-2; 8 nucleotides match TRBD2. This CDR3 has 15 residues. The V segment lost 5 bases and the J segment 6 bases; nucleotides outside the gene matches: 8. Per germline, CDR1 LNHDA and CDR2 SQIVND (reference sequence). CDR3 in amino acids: CASSPITSGAGELFF. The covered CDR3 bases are TGTGCCAGTAGTCCTATTACTAGCGGTGCCGGGGAG.

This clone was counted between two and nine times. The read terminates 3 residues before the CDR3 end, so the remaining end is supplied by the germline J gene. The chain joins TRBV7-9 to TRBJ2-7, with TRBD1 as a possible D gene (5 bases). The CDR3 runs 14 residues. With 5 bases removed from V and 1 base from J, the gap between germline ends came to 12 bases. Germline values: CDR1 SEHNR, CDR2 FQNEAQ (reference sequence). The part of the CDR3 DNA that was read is TGTGCCAGCAGCCGTCAGGGAAAGTCCTACGAG. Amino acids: CASSRQGKSYE. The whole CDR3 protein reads CASSRQGKSYEQYF.

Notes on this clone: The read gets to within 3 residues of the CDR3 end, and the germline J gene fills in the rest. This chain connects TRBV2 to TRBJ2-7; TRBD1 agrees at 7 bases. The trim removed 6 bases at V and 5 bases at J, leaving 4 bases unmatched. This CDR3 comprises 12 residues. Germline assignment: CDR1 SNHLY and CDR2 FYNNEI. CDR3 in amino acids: CASSRGINEQYF. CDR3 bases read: TGTGCCAGCAGCAGGGGGATCAACGAG.

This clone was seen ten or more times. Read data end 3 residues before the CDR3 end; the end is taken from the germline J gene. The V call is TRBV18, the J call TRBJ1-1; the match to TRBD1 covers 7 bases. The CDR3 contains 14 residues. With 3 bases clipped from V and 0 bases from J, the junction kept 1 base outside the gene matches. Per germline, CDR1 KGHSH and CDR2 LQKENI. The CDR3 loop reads CASSPTGMNTEAFF. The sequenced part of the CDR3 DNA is TGTGCCAGCTCACCGACAGGGATGAACACTGAA.

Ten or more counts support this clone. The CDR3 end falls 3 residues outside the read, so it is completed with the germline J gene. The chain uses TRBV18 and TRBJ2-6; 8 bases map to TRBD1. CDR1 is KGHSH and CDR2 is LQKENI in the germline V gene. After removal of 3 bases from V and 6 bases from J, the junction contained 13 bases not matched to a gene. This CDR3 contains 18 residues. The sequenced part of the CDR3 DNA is TGTGCCAGCTCACCTGAGTACAGGGGGAACCTTGAGGCCAACGTC. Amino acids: CASSPEYRGNLEANV. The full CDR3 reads CASSPEYRGNLEANVLTF.

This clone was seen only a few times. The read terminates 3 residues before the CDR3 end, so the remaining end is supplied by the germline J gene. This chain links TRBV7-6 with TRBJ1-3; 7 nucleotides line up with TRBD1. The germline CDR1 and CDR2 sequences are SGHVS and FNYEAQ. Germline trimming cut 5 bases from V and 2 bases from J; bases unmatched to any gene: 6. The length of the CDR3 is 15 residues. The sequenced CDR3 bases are TGTGCCAGCAGCCAAACGACAGGGACTGGAAACACC. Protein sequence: CASSQTTGTGNT. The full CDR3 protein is CASSQTTGTGNTIYF.

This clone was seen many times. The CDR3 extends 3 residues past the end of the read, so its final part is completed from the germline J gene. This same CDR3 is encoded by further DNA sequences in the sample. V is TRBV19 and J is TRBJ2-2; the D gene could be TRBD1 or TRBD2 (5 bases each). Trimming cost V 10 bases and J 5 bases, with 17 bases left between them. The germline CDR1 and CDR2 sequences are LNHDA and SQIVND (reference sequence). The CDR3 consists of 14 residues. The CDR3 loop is CATSQRGGTGELFF. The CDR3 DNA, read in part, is TGTGCCACTTCCCAGAGGGGTGGGACCGGGGAG.

CDR3 bases read: TGTGCCAGCAGCTTAAGGGCTACTAGCGGGAGCACAGATACG. It is translated as CASSLRATSGSTDT. The full CDR3 reads CASSLRATSGSTDTQYF. The chain recombines TRBV13 with TRBJ2-3, with TRBD2 matching over 9 bases. The read comes to an end 3 residues before the CDR3 does, leaving the germline J gene to fill in the end. The V gene's germline CDR1 is PRHDT and CDR2 FYEKMQ (reference sequence). The CDR3 is 17 amino acids. Germline trimming cut 2 bases from V and 0 bases from J; bases unmatched to any gene: 6.

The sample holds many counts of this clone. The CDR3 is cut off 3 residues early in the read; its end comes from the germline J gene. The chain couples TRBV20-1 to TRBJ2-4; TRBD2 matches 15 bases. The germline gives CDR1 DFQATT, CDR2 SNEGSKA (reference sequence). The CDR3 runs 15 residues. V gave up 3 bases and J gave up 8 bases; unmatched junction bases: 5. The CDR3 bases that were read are TGCAGTGCTAGGCGGACTAGCGGGGGGGCGGACATT. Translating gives CSARRTSGGADI. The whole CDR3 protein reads CSARRTSGGADIQYF.

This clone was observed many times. The sequenced part of the CDR3 DNA is TGCGCCAGCAGTCCCAGGACAGGGTCCTACAATGAG. It codes for CASSPRTGSYNE. From start to end, the CDR3 is CASSPRTGSYNEQFF. This sequence joins TRBV10-1 and TRBJ2-1; 8 bases fit TRBD1. The read ends 3 residues before the CDR3 terminus; that terminus is restored from the germline J gene. This CDR3 is built from 15 residues. Germline lookup yields CDR1 WNHNN and CDR2 SYGVQD (reference sequence). V shed 5 bases, J shed 1 base, and the junction held 4 bases outside the gene matches.

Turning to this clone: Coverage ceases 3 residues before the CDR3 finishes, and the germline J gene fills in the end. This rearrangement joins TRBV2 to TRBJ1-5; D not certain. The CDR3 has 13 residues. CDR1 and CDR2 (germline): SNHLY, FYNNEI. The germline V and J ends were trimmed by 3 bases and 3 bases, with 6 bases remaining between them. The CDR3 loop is CASSDRNNQPQHF. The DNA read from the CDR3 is TGTGCCAGCAGTGACAGGAACAATCAGCCC. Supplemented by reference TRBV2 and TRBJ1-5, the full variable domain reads EPEVTQTPSHQVTQMGQEVILRCVPISNHLYFYWYRQILGQKVEFLVSFYNNEISEKSEIFDDQFSVERPDGSNFTLKIRSTKLEDSAMYFCASSDRNNQPQHFGDGTRLSIL.

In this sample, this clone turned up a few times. The CDR3 DNA, read in part, is TGCGCCAGCAGCGGACTAGCGGGAGCTAATGAG. Residues: CASSGLAGANE. The full CDR3 protein is CASSGLAGANEQFF. This rearrangement joins TRBV5-1 to TRBJ2-1; TRBD2 matches 13 bases. The read ends 3 residues early relative to the CDR3; the germline J gene fills the gap. The CDR3 totals 14 residues. V shed 4 bases and J 7 bases; nucleotides not matched to a gene: 2. Germline lookup yields CDR1 SGHRS and CDR2 YFSETQ.

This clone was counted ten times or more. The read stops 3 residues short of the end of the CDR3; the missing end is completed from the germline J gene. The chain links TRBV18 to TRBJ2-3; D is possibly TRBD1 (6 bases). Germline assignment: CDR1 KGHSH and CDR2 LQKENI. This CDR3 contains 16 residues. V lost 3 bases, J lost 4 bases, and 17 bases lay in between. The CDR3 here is CASSPPTGWMADTQYF. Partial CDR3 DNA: TGTGCCAGCTCACCCCCCACAGGGTGGATGGCAGATACG.

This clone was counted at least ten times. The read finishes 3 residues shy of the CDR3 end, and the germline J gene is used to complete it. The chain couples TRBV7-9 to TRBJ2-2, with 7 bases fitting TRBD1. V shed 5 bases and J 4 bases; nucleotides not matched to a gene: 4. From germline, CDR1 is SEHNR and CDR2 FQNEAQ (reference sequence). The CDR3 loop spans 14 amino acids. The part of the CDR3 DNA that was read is TGTGCCAGCAGCCGATCAGGGGGCACCGGGGAG. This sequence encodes CASSRSGGTGE. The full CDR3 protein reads CASSRSGGTGELFF.

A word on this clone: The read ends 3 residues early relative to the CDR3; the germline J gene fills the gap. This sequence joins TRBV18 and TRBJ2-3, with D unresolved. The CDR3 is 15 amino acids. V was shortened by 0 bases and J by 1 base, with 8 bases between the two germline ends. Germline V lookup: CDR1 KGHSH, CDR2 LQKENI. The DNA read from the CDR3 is TGTGCCAGCTCACCACCGAACAGACGCACAGATACG. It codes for CASSPPNRRTDT. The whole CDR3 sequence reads CASSPPNRRTDTQYF. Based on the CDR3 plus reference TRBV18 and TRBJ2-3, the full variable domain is NAGVMQNPRHLVRRRGQEARLRCSPMKGHSHVYWYRQLPEEGLKFMVYLQKENIIDESGMPKERFSAEFPKEGPSILRIQQVVRGDSAAYFCASSPPNRRTDTQYFGPGTRLTVL.